Listed below are T cell receptor beta chains from one sample, sequenced in a study of vaccination and CD4 T cells after COVID-19. These receptors are not linked to any known antigen. TCRdb redid the calling of the PCR reads with MiXCR, one entry per CDR3 protein. The repertoire includes 5,000 to 7,500 distinct CDR3 sequences, about 35% of them detected once, and 28% sits in the top ten. Sequenced material: CD4+ T cells from blood, cultured in vitro. The origin of the receptors is a human donor in good health. CDR3s include the opening cysteine and the closing phenylalanine or tryptophan. The order of the fields is CDR3 protein, V gene, D gene, clone size. D genes are given only for firm matches. Only some rows state a clone size, as once, few, many or a class for expanded clones.

CDR3aa: CASIMTGNYGYTF
v_gene: TRBV2
d_gene: .
abundance: .

CDR3aa: CASSFPAGGISPLHF
v_gene: TRBV7-2
d_gene: .
abundance: .

CDR3aa: CASSLTDTGYYEQYF
v_gene: TRBV7-9
d_gene: .
abundance: few

CDR3aa: CASSRDRNTEAFF
v_gene: TRBV18
d_gene: TRBD1
abundance: once

CDR3aa: CASSSSSGATWTQYF
v_gene: TRBV14
d_gene: TRBD2
abundance: few

CDR3aa: CASSEEASSGELFF
v_gene: TRBV6-1
d_gene: .
abundance: .

CDR3aa: CASSYPPIPEAFF
v_gene: TRBV6-5
d_gene: .
abundance: .

CDR3aa: CASSPGQASYEQYF
v_gene: TRBV7-7
d_gene: TRBD1
abundance: .

CDR3aa: CASSSSGWDGGELFF
v_gene: TRBV6-1
d_gene: .
abundance: .

CDR3aa: CALRTGEGTEAFF
v_gene: TRBV10-3
d_gene: TRBD1
abundance: .

CDR3aa: CASSGDQGTSEAFF
v_gene: TRBV7-3
d_gene: .
abundance: .

CDR3aa: CASSPQSDPNTGELFF
v_gene: TRBV18
d_gene: .
abundance: .

CDR3aa: CASSLAVLAGGVTDTQYF
v_gene: TRBV5-4
d_gene: TRBD2
abundance: .

CDR3aa: CASSLTGGTDTQYF
v_gene: TRBV7-9
d_gene: TRBD1
abundance: few

CDR3aa: CASSLRYGVVDSGNTIYF
v_gene: TRBV7-4
d_gene: .
abundance: .

CDR3aa: CASSFGRAGEAFF
v_gene: TRBV12-3/TRBV12-4
d_gene: .
abundance: .

CDR3aa: CASSLLSRGGLTGELFF
v_gene: TRBV7-6
d_gene: TRBD2
abundance: once

CDR3aa: CASSSGRGGYTF
v_gene: TRBV11-2
d_gene: .
abundance: .

CDR3aa: CASSIVPGENQPQHF
v_gene: TRBV19
d_gene: .
abundance: .

CDR3aa: CASSTAYGYTF
v_gene: TRBV12-3/TRBV12-4
d_gene: .
abundance: .

CDR3aa: CASSVLQGGESPLHF
v_gene: TRBV6-1
d_gene: .
abundance: .

CDR3aa: CASKDRRSGNTIYF
v_gene: TRBV21-1
d_gene: .
abundance: .